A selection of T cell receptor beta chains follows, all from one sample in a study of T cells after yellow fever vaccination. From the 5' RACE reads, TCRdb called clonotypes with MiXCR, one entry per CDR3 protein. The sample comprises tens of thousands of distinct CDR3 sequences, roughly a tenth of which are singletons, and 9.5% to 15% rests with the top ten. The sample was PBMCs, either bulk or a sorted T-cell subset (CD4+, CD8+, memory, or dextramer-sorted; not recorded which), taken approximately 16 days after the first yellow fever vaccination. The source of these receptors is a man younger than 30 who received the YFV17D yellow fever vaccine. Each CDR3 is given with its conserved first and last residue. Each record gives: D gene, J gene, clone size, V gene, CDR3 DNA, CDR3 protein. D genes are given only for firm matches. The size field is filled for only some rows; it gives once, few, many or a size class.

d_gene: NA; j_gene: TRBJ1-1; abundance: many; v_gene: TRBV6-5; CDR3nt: TGTGCCAGCAGTTACTCCGAGGGCGCTGAAGCTTTCTTT; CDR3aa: CASSYSEGAEAFF
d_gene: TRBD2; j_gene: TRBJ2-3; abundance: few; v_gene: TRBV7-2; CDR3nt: TGTGCCAGCAGTTCTAGCGGGGGTTCGCAGTATTTT; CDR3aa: CASSSSGGSQYF
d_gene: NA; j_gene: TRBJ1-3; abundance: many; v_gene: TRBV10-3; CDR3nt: TGTGCCAGTATTCCAGCGTCCGGAAACACCATATATTTT; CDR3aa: CASIPASGNTIYF
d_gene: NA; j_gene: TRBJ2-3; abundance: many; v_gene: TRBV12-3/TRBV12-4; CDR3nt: TGTGCCAGCAGTTTGGATTTACAGGGTAGCACAGATACGCAGTATTTT; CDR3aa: CASSLDLQGSTDTQYF
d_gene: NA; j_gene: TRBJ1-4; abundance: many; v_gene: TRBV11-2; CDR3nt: TGTGCCAGCAGCGCCTATGAAAAACTGTTTTTT; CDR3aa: CASSAYEKLFF
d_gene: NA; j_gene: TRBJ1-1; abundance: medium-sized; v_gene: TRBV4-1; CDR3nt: TGCGCCAGCAGCCAAGGGGGGTGGGCGAACACTGAAGCTTTCTTT; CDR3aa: CASSQGGWANTEAFF
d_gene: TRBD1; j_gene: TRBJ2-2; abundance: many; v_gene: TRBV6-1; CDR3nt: TGTGCCAGCAGAAGACAGGGGGCGAACACCGGGGAGCTGTTTTTT; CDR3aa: CASRRQGANTGELFF
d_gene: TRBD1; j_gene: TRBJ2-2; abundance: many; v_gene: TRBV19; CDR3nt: TGTGCCAGTAGTATATGGGACAGTCGGAACACCGGGGAGCTGTTTTTT; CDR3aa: CASSIWDSRNTGELFF
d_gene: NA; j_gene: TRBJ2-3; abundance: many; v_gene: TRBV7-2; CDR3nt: TGTGCCAGCAGCGTACAGGGAGGAGGCACAGATACGCAGTATTTT; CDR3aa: CASSVQGGGTDTQYF
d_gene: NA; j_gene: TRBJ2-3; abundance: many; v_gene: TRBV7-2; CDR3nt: TGTGCCAGCAGCAACCCTAGCACAGATACGCAGTATTTT; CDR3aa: CASSNPSTDTQYF
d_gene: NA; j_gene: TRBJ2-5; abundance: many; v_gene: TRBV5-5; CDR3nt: TGTGCCAGCAGCCCTCTGTTCGTAGAGACCCAGTACTTC; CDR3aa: CASSPLFVETQYF
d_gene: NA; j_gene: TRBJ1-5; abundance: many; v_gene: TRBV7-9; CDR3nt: TGTGCCAGCAGCTCCCATAGGGGGACGGGCAATCAGCCCCAGCATTTT; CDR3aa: CASSSHRGTGNQPQHF
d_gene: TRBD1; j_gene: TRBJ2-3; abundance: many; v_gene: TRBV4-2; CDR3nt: TGTGCCAGCAGCCAAGAGGGACAGGGGGGTGCAGATACGCAGTATTTT; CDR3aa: CASSQEGQGGADTQYF
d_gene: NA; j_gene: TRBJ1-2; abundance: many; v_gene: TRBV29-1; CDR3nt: TGCAGCGTGGCGACAGGTTTTTATGGCTACACCTTC; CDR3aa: CSVATGFYGYTF
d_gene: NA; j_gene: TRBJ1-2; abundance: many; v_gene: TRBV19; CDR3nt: TGTGCCAGTAGTAGGGCAACGTACGGCTACACCTTC; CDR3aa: CASSRATYGYTF
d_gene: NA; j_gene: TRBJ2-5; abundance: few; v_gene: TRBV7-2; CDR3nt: TGTGCCAGCAGCGCACAACGAGAGACCCAGTACTTC; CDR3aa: CASSAQRETQYF
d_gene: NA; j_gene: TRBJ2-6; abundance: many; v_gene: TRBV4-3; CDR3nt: TGCGCCAGCAGCCAAGGCAACAGTCCCTCTGGGGCCAACGTCCTGACTTTC; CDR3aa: CASSQGNSPSGANVLTF
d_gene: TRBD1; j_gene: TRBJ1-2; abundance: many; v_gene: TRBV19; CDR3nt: TGTGCCAGTAGGAGAAGCGGACAGGGAGGTTATGACTATGGCTACACCTTC; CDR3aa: CASRRSGQGGYDYGYTF
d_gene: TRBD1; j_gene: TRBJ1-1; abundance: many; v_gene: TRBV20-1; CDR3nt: TGCAGTGCTAGACCCAGACAGGGAACAGACACTGAAGCTTTCTTT; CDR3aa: CSARPRQGTDTEAFF
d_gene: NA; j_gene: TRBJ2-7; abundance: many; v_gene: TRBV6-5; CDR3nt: TGTGCCAGCAGGGACAACTACGAGCAGTACTTC; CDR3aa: CASRDNYEQYF
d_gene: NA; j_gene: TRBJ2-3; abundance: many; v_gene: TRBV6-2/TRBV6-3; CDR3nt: TGTGCCAGCAGAACCGGGGCCACAGATACGCAGTATTTT; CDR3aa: CASRTGATDTQYF
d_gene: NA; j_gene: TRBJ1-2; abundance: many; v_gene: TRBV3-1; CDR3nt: TGTGCCAGCAGCCGATCGATCGGGGGAGCTAACTATGGCTACACCTTC; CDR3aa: CASSRSIGGANYGYTF
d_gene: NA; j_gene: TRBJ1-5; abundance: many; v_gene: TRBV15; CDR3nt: TGTGCCACCAGCAGAGGAGGGCAATATGATCAGCCCCAGCATTTT; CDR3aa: CATSRGGQYDQPQHF
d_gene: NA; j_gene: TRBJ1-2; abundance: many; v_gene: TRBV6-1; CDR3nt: TGTGCCAGCAGTGAGCAAATCTATGGCTACACCTTC; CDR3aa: CASSEQIYGYTF
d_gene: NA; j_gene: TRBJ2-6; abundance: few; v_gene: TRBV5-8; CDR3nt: TGTGCCAGCAGGCGGGGGCCCACCTCTGGGGCCAACGTCCTGACTTTC; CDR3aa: CASRRGPTSGANVLTF
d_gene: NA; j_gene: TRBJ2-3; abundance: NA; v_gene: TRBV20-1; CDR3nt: TGCAGTCCCTGGGGTACAATAGCGTCGGTCACAGATACGCAGTATTTT; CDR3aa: CSPWGTIASVTDTQYF
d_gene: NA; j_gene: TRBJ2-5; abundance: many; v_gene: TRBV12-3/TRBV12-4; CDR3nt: TGTGCCAGCAGTTTAAGGGGAGGTGAAGAGACCCAGTACTTC; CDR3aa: CASSLRGGEETQYF